The present T cell receptor beta chain was sequenced within a study of shared clonotypes between healthy human individuals. Overall study results and limits: Limitation of the genetic and exposure-history diversity represented came from the few donors. Sample collection involved blood only; tissue repertoires are likely different.

As to this clone: Its antigen is as yet unknown.

Only Caucasian adults living in Nashville, Tennessee made up the donor group. The ends lost 5 bases at V and 6 bases at J; junction bases unmatched: 7. The CDR3 has 15 amino acids. CDR1 and CDR2 from the germline V gene are MNHNS and SASEGT. Measured with immunoSEQ multiplex PCR; TCRdb has only the in-frame clones, and not every one. This sample has some 1 million clones, with about 77% found just once. The chain has TRBV6-1 and TRBJ1-5; 10 nucleotides line up with TRBD1. The sequenced material came from memory CD4+ T cells sorted from blood. The sample's subset: CD45RA-negative fraction. The clonotype originates from a man aged 18 to 29 in good health. The CDR3, as DNA: TGTGCCAGCAGTCATGGGACAGGGGAAGGTCAGCCCCAGCATTTT. Amino acid sequence: CASSHGTGEGQPQHF.